These 3 T cell receptor beta chains were sequenced from one sample in a study of blood T cell repertoires in COVID-19. Some clones are missing from TCRdb's copy, which holds only in-frame ones; the method was immunoSEQ multiplex PCR. This sample yields fewer than 250,000 clones, of which 84% are seen a single time; about 4% belongs to the top ten. The sequenced material came from peripheral blood. These receptors were obtained from a man aged 50 to 59 with acute or convalescent COVID-19.

The chain links TRBV12-3 or TRBV12-4 to TRBJ1-4; D unclear. CDR3 size: 13 residues. V was trimmed by 2 bases and J by 5 bases, leaving 6 bases between them. DNA of the CDR3: TGTGCCAGCAGTTTACGGGAAAATGAAAAACTGTTTTTT. This sequence encodes CASSLRENEKLFF.

This rearrangement joins TRBV12-3 or TRBV12-4 to TRBJ1-2; the match to TRBD1 covers 8 bases. CDR3 length: 11 residues. V dropped 4 bases and J dropped 8; count of bases not matched to a gene: 0. CDR3 region: CASSYRGGYTF. DNA of the CDR3: TGTGCCAGCAGTTACAGGGGGGGCTACACCTTC.

This clone was observed once. This chain connects TRBV30 to TRBJ2-1; TRBD2 agrees at 9 bases. Per germline, CDR1 GTSNPN and CDR2 SVGIG (reference sequence). V dropped 0 bases and J dropped 7; count of bases not matched to a gene: 4. The length of the CDR3 is 14 residues. CDR3 nucleotide sequence: TGTGCCTGGAGTGTTAGCGGGAGACGTAATGAGCAGTTCTTC. Residues: CAWSVSGRRNEQFF.